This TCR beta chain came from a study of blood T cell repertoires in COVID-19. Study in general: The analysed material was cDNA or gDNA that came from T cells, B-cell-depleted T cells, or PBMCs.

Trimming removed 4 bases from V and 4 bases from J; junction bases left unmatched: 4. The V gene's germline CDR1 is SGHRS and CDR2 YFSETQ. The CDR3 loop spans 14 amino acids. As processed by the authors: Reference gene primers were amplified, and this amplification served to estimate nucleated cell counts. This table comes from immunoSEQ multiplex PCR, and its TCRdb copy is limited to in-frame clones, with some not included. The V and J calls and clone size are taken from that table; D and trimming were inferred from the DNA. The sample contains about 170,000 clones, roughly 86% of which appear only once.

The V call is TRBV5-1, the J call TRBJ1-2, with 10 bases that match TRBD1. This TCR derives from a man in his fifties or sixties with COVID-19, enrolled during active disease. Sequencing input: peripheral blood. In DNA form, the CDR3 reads TGCGCCAGCAGCGCGGGACAGGGGAGCTATGGCTACACCTTC. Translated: CASSAGQGSYGYTF. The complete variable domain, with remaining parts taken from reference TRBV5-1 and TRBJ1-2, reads KAGVTQTPRYLIKTRGQQVTLSCSPISGHRSVSWYQQTPGQGLQFLFEYFSETQRNKGNFPGRFSGRQFSNSRSEMNVSTLELGDSALYLCASSAGQGSYGYTFGSGTRLTVV.